This section outlines one T cell receptor (beta chain) sequence together with its context. Its specificity is not known. This may arise from a read error, as a much more abundant clone is one base away. A sample-barcoded 5' primer and a J-beta primer mix were used in a second PCR of roughly 6 to 11 cycles. At least 3 million CDR3-containing paired-end reads were obtained per sample. MiXCR, run by TCRdb on the 5' RACE reads, gives a single entry per CDR3 protein. The sample yields 1.5 million to 1.9 million distinct CDR3 sequences, approximately 42% seen once. The data are from a study of blood T cells in healthy people across ages. Overall study results and limits: Higher diversity, along with more naive CD4+ cells, distinguished long-lived donors from aged donors. The unsorted PBMCs prevented any conclusive comparison of naive versus antigen-experienced cells.

CDR3 length equals 16 residues. The germline V gene has CDR1 LGHDT and CDR2 YNNKEL (reference sequence). V dropped 0 bases and J dropped 1 base, with 10 bases sitting between them. The sequenced sample was blood. The chain joins TRBV3-1 to TRBJ2-1; D possibly uses TRBD1 or TRBD2 (5 bases each). This sequence originates from a woman aged 18-29 years in good health. CDR3 nucleotide sequence: TGTGCCAGCAGCCAAGAGTTTGAGGGGTCCTACAATGAGCAGTTCTTC. This translates into CASSQEFEGSYNEQFF.